This record concerns one TCR beta chain sequence. The source of the sample is a study of blood T cell repertoires in COVID-19. Study background: There were acute and convalescent COVID-19 samples, and they came from the United States, Italy and Spain. Nucleic acid was either cDNA or gDNA, and it came from T cells, B-cell-depleted T cells, or PBMCs.

In the authors' methods: It was from reference gene primer amplification that nucleated cell counts were estimated. Produced via immunoSEQ multiplex PCR; TCRdb's table is partial and in-frame only. That table is the source of V, J and clone size, and D and trimming were worked out from the DNA. The data hold under 200,000 clones, with about 80% observed a single time. This CDR3 has 14 amino acids. V lost 4 bases, J lost 8 bases, and 3 bases stayed unmatched. The rearrangement joins TRBV6-7 to TRBJ1-6; 9 bases map to TRBD1. TRBV6-7 is an open reading frame whose function is uncertain. What was sequenced was peripheral blood. This sequence originates from a man aged 60-69 years with acute or convalescent COVID-19. The CDR3: CASSLRTGDSPLHF. The CDR3 nucleotides are TGTGCCAGCAGTTTGAGGACAGGGGATTCACCCCTCCACTTT.